These 14 T cell receptor beta chains originate from one sample sequenced in a study of cytomegalovirus exposure and HLA in healthy donors. Use of 60 Vbeta and 13 Jbeta primers characterized the PCR. The protocol was immunoSEQ multiplex PCR, while the TCRdb copy is restricted to in-frame clones and leaves out a portion. The sample gives about 120,000 clones, around four fifths of which show up once; 20% is in the top ten. The specimen sequenced was PBMCs. Source of these receptors: a man between 18 and 35 years old in good health and CMV-seropositive.

The V call is TRBV6-5, the J call TRBJ2-7, with 10 bases aligning to TRBD1. The length of the CDR3 is 15 residues. The V and J ends lost 4 bases and 1 base, in that order; junction bases with no gene match: 4. From germline, CDR1 is MNHEY and CDR2 SVGAGI. CDR3 sequence: CASSSTGGASYEQYF. The CDR3 DNA reads as TGTGCCAGCAGTTCGACAGGGGGCGCGTCCTACGAGCAGTACTTC.

The chain uses TRBV9 and TRBJ2-3, with TRBD2 matching over 9 bases. Unmatched junction bases numbered 12, after V lost 4 bases and J lost 0 bases. Germline CDR1 reads SGDLS; CDR2 reads YYNGEE. CDR3 length: 18 residues. The CDR3 region has the DNA TGTGCCAGCAGCCCCAGCGGGGGGCCCCACTCTAGCACAGATACGCAGTATTTT. Protein sequence: CASSPSGGPHSSTDTQYF.

This chain connects TRBV9 to TRBJ2-7, with 7 bases matching TRBD1. Trimming at V came to 3 bases and at J to 3 bases, leaving 12 bases not matched to a gene. CDR3 length equals 16 residues. Germline assignment: CDR1 SGDLS and CDR2 YYNGEE. The CDR3 DNA reads as TGTGCCAGCAGCGCAAACAAACAGGGGCCCGTCTACGAGCAGTACTTC. This translates into CASSANKQGPVYEQYF.

The genes are TRBV7-2 and TRBJ2-2; 7 positions match TRBD1. Germline V lookup: CDR1 SGHTA, CDR2 FQGNSA. CDR3 length equals 15 residues. J was trimmed by 4 bases and V by 5 bases; bases with no gene match: 7. CDR3 sequence (DNA): TGTGCCAGCAGCCGGGACAGCTGGGGCACCGGGGAGCTGTTTTTT. Its protein product is CASSRDSWGTGELFF. Supplemented by reference TRBV7-2 and TRBJ2-2, the full variable domain reads GAGVSQSPSNKVTEKGKDVELRCDPISGHTALYWYRQSLGQGLEFLIYFQGNSAPDKSGLPSDRFSAERTGGSVSTLTIQRTQQEDSAVYLCASSRDSWGTGELFFGEGSRLTVL.

The rearrangement uses TRBV19 and TRBJ1-5; D gene ambiguous. Germline V gene sequence: CDR1 LNHDA, CDR2 SQIVND (reference sequence). V was clipped by 4 bases and J by 0 bases, with 7 bases between them. The CDR3 extends over 14 amino acids. CDR3 bases: TGTGCCAGTAGTAACGGGTATAGCAATCAGCCCCAGCATTTT. Protein sequence: CASSNGYSNQPQHF.

The CDR3 loop reads CASSPGQGAPYGYTF. CDR3 nucleotides: TGTGCCAGCTCACCTGGACAGGGGGCGCCTTATGGCTACACCTTC. The rearrangement joins TRBV18 to TRBJ1-2; 11 positions agree with TRBD1. J was trimmed by 5 bases and V by 3 bases; bases with no gene match: 5. The germline gives CDR1 KGHSH, CDR2 LQKENI. The length of the CDR3 is 15 residues. Full variable domain (remainder filled in from reference TRBV18 and TRBJ1-2): NAGVMQNPRHLVRRRGQEARLRCSPMKGHSHVYWYRQLPEEGLKFMVYLQKENIIDESGMPKERFSAEFPKEGPSILRIQQVVRGDSAAYFCASSPGQGAPYGYTFGSGTRLTVV.

This chain joins TRBV5-1 and TRBJ1-1; 10 bases fit TRBD1. This CDR3 contains 14 residues. CDR1 is SGHRS and CDR2 is YFSETQ in the germline V gene. V lost 4 bases to trimming and J lost 2 bases; unmatched junction nucleotides: 2. In nucleotides, the CDR3 is TGCGCCAGCAGCGCGACAGGGGGCAACACTGAAGCTTTCTTT. It is translated as CASSATGGNTEAFF.

This clone was detected a few times. This sequence joins TRBV6-5 and TRBJ1-3; no definite D call. The CDR3 covers 12 residues. Trimming took 6 bases from V and 4 from J, leaving 7 bases between them. Germline CDR1 MNHEY, CDR2 SVGAGI. The CDR3 loop reads CASRNEGNTIYF. CDR3 in DNA: TGTGCCAGCAGGAACGAGGGAAACACCATATATTTT.

The J gene is TRBJ2-2, the V gene TRBV4-1, with 7 bases matching TRBD1. Germline CDR1 is MGHRA and CDR2 is YSYEKL. The CDR3 sequence is 13 residues long. Trimming cost V 3 bases and J 7 bases; bases outside gene matches: 2. The CDR3 sequence: CASSQTGIGELFF. CDR3 DNA: TGCGCCAGCAGCCAGACAGGGATCGGGGAGCTGTTTTTT.

This clone appeared a few times. The V call is TRBV7-8, the J call TRBJ2-1; perhaps TRBD2 as D (5 bases). CDR1 and CDR2 (germline): SGHVS, FQNEAQ. The CDR3 loop spans 14 amino acids. V was shortened by 7 bases and J by 0 bases, with 10 bases between the two germline ends. CDR3 region: CASNLGSSYNEQFF. CDR3 sequence (DNA): TGTGCCAGCAACCTAGGGAGCTCCTACAATGAGCAGTTCTTC.

This sequence joins TRBV7-8 and TRBJ2-1; TRBD2 matches 13 bases. This CDR3 spans 15 amino acids. J lost 6 bases, V lost 5 bases, and 4 bases had no gene match. Germline values: CDR1 SGHVS, CDR2 FQNEAQ. The CDR3 DNA sequence: TGTGCCAGCAGCAGTACTAGCGGGGGGGCCAATGAGCAGTTCTTC. It translates to CASSSTSGGANEQFF.

The V gene is TRBV6-1, the J gene TRBJ1-5, with 8 positions matching TRBD1. The CDR3 loop spans 14 amino acids. V lost 5 bases and J lost 11; bases outside the gene matches: 11. Germline V CDR1 and CDR2: MNHNS, SASEGT. Written as DNA, the CDR3 is TGTGCCAGCAGTCTTTCAGGGGGCGCGGATGCCCAGCATTTT. Translated, it gives CASSLSGGADAQHF.

The rearrangement uses TRBV7-2 and TRBJ1-5, with D perhaps matching TRBD1 (6 bases). The germline gives CDR1 SGHTA, CDR2 FQGNSA. The CDR3 spans 15 residues. Trimming left V 2 bases short and J 5 bases short, with 13 bases between. CDR3 protein: CASSLWAGVDQPQHF. The CDR3 DNA is TGTGCCAGCAGCTTATGGGCAGGGGTAGATCAGCCCCAGCATTTT.

V and J are TRBV18 and TRBJ2-7; 9 positions match TRBD2. The germline V gene has CDR1 KGHSH and CDR2 LQKENI. Unmatched junction bases numbered 3, after V lost 3 bases and J lost 3 bases. CDR3 length: 14 residues. The chain's CDR3 is CASSPGLAFYEQYF. CDR3 coding DNA: TGTGCCAGCTCACCGGGACTAGCCTTCTACGAGCAGTACTTC.